A single sample gave rise to the 20 T cell receptor beta chains below, sequenced in a study of radiation and T cells in renal cell carcinoma. Sequencing was performed with immunoSEQ multiplex PCR; in TCRdb, only in-frame clones are kept and a portion is missing. The sample consists of 130,000 to 150,000 clones, 80% to 90% of them appearing once. The sample's time point: blood 4 weeks post-SBRT, at nephrectomy. Regarding treatment: 15 Gy SBRT to primary tumor, nephrectomy 4 weeks later. The sample in question was blood, obtained from a patient whose treatment included radiotherapy and nephrectomy. These TCRs come from a woman aged 45-60 years with renal cell carcinoma.

The chain carries TRBV19 and TRBJ2-7, with TRBD1 as a possible D gene (6 bases). The V and J ends lost 6 bases and 9 bases respectively, with 15 bases between them. The germline gives CDR1 LNHDA, CDR2 SQIVND (reference sequence). The CDR3 totals 12 residues. CDR3 in amino acids: CASRGAGPGQYF. CDR3 DNA: TGTGCCAGTAGGGGGGCAGGTCCTGGGCAGTACTTC.

The chain combines TRBV4-3 with TRBJ2-2; 8 bases are a match to TRBD1. From germline, CDR1 is LGHNA and CDR2 YSLEER. This CDR3 spans 16 amino acids. J was trimmed by 0 bases and V by 5 bases; bases with no gene match: 5. The CDR3 nucleotides are TGCGCCAGCAGCGCCCGGGACAGGACGAACACCGGGGAGCTGTTTTTT. Protein sequence: CASSARDRTNTGELFF.

The chain is built from TRBV6-6 and TRBJ2-1, with no clear D. CDR1 MNHNY and CDR2 SVGAGI come from the germline V gene (reference sequence). The CDR3 loop spans 13 amino acids. Trimming pared 0 bases from V and 4 bases from J, leaving 4 bases between. CDR3 DNA sequence: TGTGCCAGCAGTTACTCCGAGTACAATGAGCAGTTCTTC. This sequence encodes CASSYSEYNEQFF.

V and J are TRBV19 and TRBJ2-7; 7 nucleotides agree with TRBD1. Per germline, CDR1 LNHDA and CDR2 SQIVND (reference sequence). V lost 8 bases to trimming and J lost 0 bases; unmatched junction nucleotides: 10. The CDR3 runs to 15 residues. CDR3 sequence: CASARDRESSYEQYF. CDR3 DNA sequence: TGTGCCAGTGCACGGGACAGAGAAAGCTCCTACGAGCAGTACTTC.

The chain recombines TRBV9 with TRBJ2-3; D is perhaps TRBD2 (5 bases). CDR3 length: 17 residues. Germline values: CDR1 SGDLS, CDR2 YYNGEE. V was clipped by 0 bases and J by 1 base, with 15 bases between them. The CDR3 sequence is CASSVEWTGTGTDTQYF. The CDR3 DNA follows: TGTGCCAGCAGCGTAGAGTGGACGGGAACTGGCACAGATACGCAGTATTTT.

The CDR3 coding sequence is TGTGCCATCACCCTCGACGCCTACAATGAGCAGTTCTTC. Protein: CAITLDAYNEQFF. The chain links TRBV7-9 to TRBJ2-1; D is unresolved. Germline V gene lookup returns CDR1 SEHNR and CDR2 FQNEAQ (reference sequence). The CDR3 loop spans 13 amino acids. V was cut by 10 bases and J by 2 bases, with 12 bases left in between.

The chain is built from TRBV19 and TRBJ2-7; D call uncertain. Trimming took off 1 base at V and 0 bases at J, with 4 bases between the two ends. Germline CDR1 is LNHDA and CDR2 is SQIVND (reference sequence). CDR3 length: 13 residues. The CDR3 nucleotides read TGTGCCAGTAGTATAGCAAGCTCCTACGAGCAGTACTTC. Its protein product is CASSIASSYEQYF.

V and J are TRBV14 and TRBJ2-3, with 8 bases that match TRBD1. In germline, CDR1 is SGHDN, CDR2 FVKESK. The V and J ends lost 2 bases and 3 bases, in that order; junction bases with no gene match: 7. The CDR3 extends over 16 amino acids. The CDR3 here is CASSQRGTGGTDTQYF. CDR3 DNA sequence: TGTGCCAGCAGCCAAAGGGGGACAGGTGGGACAGATACGCAGTATTTT.

Here the CDR3 reads CASSLTGATHTFYEQYF. The DNA for the CDR3 is TGTGCCAGCAGCCTAACAGGGGCCACACATACATTCTACGAGCAGTACTTC. The chain carries TRBV11-2 and TRBJ2-7; 7 nucleotides align to TRBD1. J gave up 3 bases and V 5 bases, and 16 bases lay outside the gene matches. The CDR3 extends over 17 amino acids. Germline V gene data show CDR1 as SGHAT and CDR2 as FQNNGV.

In its sample, this clone was seen a few times. V usage is TRBV7-9 and J usage is TRBJ1-5; D is perhaps TRBD1 (5 bases). Germline values: CDR1 SEHNR, CDR2 FQNEAQ (reference sequence). Between the trimmed V and J ends, which lost 7 bases and 2 bases, there was a span of 9 bases. The CDR3 runs 13 residues. The CDR3 reads CASKGQGNQPQHF. The CDR3 DNA follows: TGTGCCAGCAAGGGGCAGGGCAATCAGCCCCAGCATTTT.

V and J are TRBV7-6 and TRBJ1-1; no firm D call. The germline V and J ends were trimmed by 7 bases and 6 bases, with 18 bases remaining between them. CDR1 and CDR2 from the germline V gene are SGHVS and FNYEAQ. This CDR3 has 14 residues. The DNA for the CDR3 is TGTGCCAGCACCTTGGAGGCGTTAGGCGCTGAAGCTTTCTTT. As protein: CASTLEALGAEAFF.

The rearrangement uses TRBV6-4 and TRBJ1-6, with D perhaps matching TRBD1 (5 bases). Germline lookup yields CDR1 MRHNA and CDR2 SNTAGT. The CDR3 contains 15 residues. V lost 6 bases and J 8 bases, leaving 17 bases between the germline ends. CDR3: CASRQAEGYYSPLHF. CDR3 in DNA: TGTGCCAGCAGGCAGGCCGAGGGGTATTATTCACCCCTCCACTTT.

The chain recombines TRBV5-4 with TRBJ2-5; TRBD2 agrees at 16 bases. CDR3 length: 16 amino acids. V lost 3 bases, J lost 5 bases, and 4 bases stayed unmatched. The germline V gene has CDR1 SGHNT and CDR2 YYREEE (reference sequence). The CDR3 region has the DNA TGTGCCAGCAGCTCCGGGACTAGCGGGAGGGCCGAGACCCAGTACTTC. It codes for CASSSGTSGRAETQYF.

CDR3 DNA: TGTGCCAGCAGCTTATGGGAAAACATTCAGTACTTC. Amino acids: CASSLWENIQYF. This chain uses TRBV7-9 with TRBJ2-4, with unresolved D. Germline lookup yields CDR1 SEHNR and CDR2 FQNEAQ (reference sequence). This CDR3 region has 12 residues. V was clipped by 2 bases and J by 5 bases, with 4 bases between them.

The chain links TRBV7-2 to TRBJ1-1; no clear D gene. CDR1 SGHTA and CDR2 FQGNSA come from the germline V gene. The CDR3 runs 15 residues. Deletions cut 5 bases from V and 4 bases from J, with 17 bases between. CDR3 coding DNA: TGTGCCAGCAGCCCCTCGAGCGGGGAAGGCACTGAAGCTTTCTTT. Its protein product is CASSPSSGEGTEAFF.

This clone occurred a few times. This chain joins TRBV9 and TRBJ1-5; no clear D. Trimming took 0 bases from V and 0 from J, leaving 7 bases between them. The CDR3 sequence is 15 residues long. In germline, CDR1 is SGDLS, CDR2 YYNGEE. CDR3 sequence: CASSVGHLSNQPQHF. The CDR3 DNA follows: TGTGCCAGCAGCGTAGGGCATCTTAGCAATCAGCCCCAGCATTTT.

The chain combines TRBV7-8 with TRBJ2-3; D is undetermined. This CDR3 spans 13 amino acids. Germline CDR1 SGHVS, CDR2 FQNEAQ. Trimming took off 1 base at V and 5 bases at J, with 7 bases between the two ends. CDR3 sequence reads: CASSLGEEDTQYF. The DNA of the CDR3 is TGTGCCAGCAGCTTAGGAGAGGAAGATACGCAGTATTTT.

The rearrangement joins TRBV18 to TRBJ1-5; D is uncertain. Germline V gene lookup returns CDR1 KGHSH and CDR2 LQKENI. This CDR3 comprises 16 residues. Between the trimmed V and J ends, which lost 3 bases and 1 base, there was a span of 13 bases. CDR3 protein: CASSPAGGMSNQPQHF. CDR3 DNA: TGTGCCAGCTCACCCGCGGGCGGAATGAGCAATCAGCCCCAGCATTTT.

A single count supports this clone. This rearrangement joins TRBV19 to TRBJ2-5; D is unclear. CDR3 size: 14 residues. Trimming removed 1 base at V and 4 bases at J, with 10 bases between. CDR1 is LNHDA, CDR2 SQIVND, per germline (reference sequence). The CDR3 DNA is TGTGCCAGTAGTATAGTGTCCCCTGGAGAGACCCAGTACTTC. This sequence encodes CASSIVSPGETQYF.

This chain connects TRBV5-4 to TRBJ2-3, with 13 positions matching TRBD2. J lost 6 bases, V lost 2 bases, and 6 bases had no gene match. The CDR3 contains 16 residues. Looked up from germline, CDR1 is SGHNT and CDR2 is YYREEE (reference sequence). The CDR3 sequence is CASSFRLAGGSDTQYF. CDR3 nucleotide sequence: TGTGCCAGCAGCTTCCGACTAGCGGGAGGTTCGGATACGCAGTATTTT.